The 30 T cell receptor beta chains in this list originate from one sample, sequenced in a study of blood T cell repertoires in COVID-19. Produced via immunoSEQ multiplex PCR; TCRdb's table is partial and in-frame only. Of approximately 170,000 clones in the sample, more than 75% were seen once. The sequenced sample was peripheral blood. The receptors here all came from a man aged 18 to 35 with COVID-19, enrolled during active disease.

The chain joins TRBV15 to TRBJ2-7, with D tentatively TRBD1 (6 bases). This CDR3 contains 15 residues. V dropped 0 bases and J dropped 1 base, with 10 bases sitting between them. Germline assignment: CDR1 LNHNV and CDR2 YYDKDF (reference sequence). The CDR3 is CATSRDRTVSYEQYF. CDR3 bases: TGTGCCACCAGCAGAGATCGGACAGTGTCCTACGAGCAGTACTTC.

The chain couples TRBV4-3 to TRBJ2-7; D may be TRBD1 (6 bases). Between the trimmed V and J ends, which lost 2 bases and 5 bases, there was a span of 13 bases. The CDR3 length is 14 residues. The V gene's germline CDR1 is LGHNA and CDR2 YSLEER. The CDR3 sequence is CASSQRQEVDEQYF. The CDR3, as DNA: TGCGCCAGCAGCCAACGACAGGAGGTGGACGAGCAGTACTTC.

This clone has just one count. The V and J genes are TRBV11-2 and TRBJ1-1; perhaps TRBD1 as D (5 bases). There are 13 residues in the CDR3. Germline V gene lookup returns CDR1 SGHAT and CDR2 FQNNGV. Trimming removed 2 bases from V and 7 bases from J, with 11 bases in between. CDR3 bases: TGTGCCAGCAGCTTACAGTCAGGGATTGAAGCTTTCTTT. This sequence encodes CASSLQSGIEAFF.

The rearrangement links TRBV27 to TRBJ2-7; TRBD1 matches 9 bases. CDR1 MNHEY and CDR2 SMNVEV come from the germline V gene (reference sequence). CDR3 length equals 18 residues. The ends lost 2 bases at V and 3 bases at J; junction bases unmatched: 14. CDR3 bases: TGTGCCAGCAGTTTAGTTGGGACAGGGAAGACTGTCCTCTACGAGCAGTACTTC. Protein product: CASSLVGTGKTVLYEQYF.

The chain has TRBV28 and TRBJ1-2; TRBD1 aligns across 9 bases. The CDR3 runs to 14 residues. The ends lost 6 bases at V and 6 bases at J; junction bases unmatched: 8. Germline V lookup: CDR1 MDHEN, CDR2 SYDVKM. The CDR3, as DNA: TGTGCCAGCAGACCCATCGACAGGGGGAATGGCTACACCTTC. This encodes CASRPIDRGNGYTF.

V gene TRBV9 combines with J gene TRBJ1-1; TRBD1 matches at 7 bases. With 2 bases clipped from V and 3 bases from J, the junction kept 1 base outside the gene matches. CDR3 length equals 13 residues. Germline loops: CDR1 SGDLS, CDR2 YYNGEE. The CDR3 is CASSVGTDTEAFF. CDR3 DNA sequence: TGTGCCAGCAGCGTGGGGACAGACACTGAAGCTTTCTTT. The full variable domain, in which reference TRBV9 and TRBJ1-1 provide the parts outside the CDR3, is DSGVTQTPKHLITATGQRVTLRCSPRSGDLSVYWYQQSLDQGLQFLIQYYNGEERAKGNILERFSAQQFPDLHSELNLSSLELGDSALYFCASSVGTDTEAFFGQGTRLTVV.

Only one count was recorded for this clone. The V call is TRBV12-5, the J call TRBJ2-7; weak D call: TRBD2 (5 bases). V was trimmed by 7 bases and J by 0 bases, leaving 13 bases between them. This CDR3 spans 14 amino acids. Germline values: CDR1 LGHNT, CDR2 FRNRAP. The CDR3 DNA reads TGTGCTAGTGCCCCGGACGGGGACTCCTACGAGCAGTACTTC. Protein product: CASAPDGDSYEQYF.

The gene calls are TRBV9 and TRBJ2-7; possible D gene TRBD2, 6 bases. Trimming stripped 3 bases from V and 6 bases from J, with 19 bases between. CDR1 and CDR2 from the germline V gene are SGDLS and YYNGEE. CDR3 length equals 15 residues. CDR3 region: CASSATREILREQYF. The DNA for the CDR3 is TGTGCCAGCAGCGCCACTCGGGAGATACTACGCGAGCAGTACTTC. The variable domain in full, with the rest retrieved from reference TRBV9 and TRBJ2-7, is DSGVTQTPKHLITATGQRVTLRCSPRSGDLSVYWYQQSLDQGLQFLIQYYNGEERAKGNILERFSAQQFPDLHSELNLSSLELGDSALYFCASSATREILREQYFGPGTRLTVT.

The chain has TRBV7-9 and TRBJ2-1; D not certain. The CDR3 loop spans 17 amino acids. Trimming left V 5 bases short and J 2 bases short, with 19 bases between. The germline V gene has CDR1 SEHNR and CDR2 FQNEAQ (reference sequence). The CDR3 sequence: CASSDIRHYTTYNEQFF. CDR3 bases: TGTGCCAGCAGCGACATAAGGCATTATACAACCTACAATGAGCAGTTCTTC.

Details on this clone: One end of the junction fails to match germline, which may point to a read error. The chain uses TRBV11-2 and TRBJ1-4, with TRBD1 matching over 7 bases. Germline-derived CDR1 and CDR2 are SGHAT and FQNNGV. CDR3 length: 14 residues. The CDR3 spells CASSQGGDDEKLLF. The CDR3 DNA sequence: TGTGCCAGCAGCCAAGGGGGCGACGACGAAAAACTGCTTTTT.

The CDR3 spells CASPPRGAGGKGNTEAFF. DNA for the CDR3: TGTGCCAGCCCTCCGAGGGGAGCGGGGGGGAAAGGGAACACTGAAGCTTTCTTT. The chain is built from TRBV28 and TRBJ1-1, with D possibly being TRBD1 (5 bases). The CDR3 spans 18 residues. Germline V gives CDR1 MDHEN, CDR2 SYDVKM. The ends were cut back, 8 bases at V and 1 base at J, with 26 bases in the middle.

This clone was observed a few times. The V and J genes are TRBV3-1 (or the pseudogene TRBV3-2) and TRBJ1-2; D perhaps matches TRBD1 (6 bases). The CDR3 has 16 amino acids. V was shortened by 0 bases and J by 0 bases, with 11 bases between the two germline ends. CDR1 LGHDT and CDR2 YNNKEL come from the germline V gene (reference sequence). The CDR3 DNA reads as TGTGCCAGCAGCCAAGATAGGGGGTTGGCTAACTATGGCTACACCTTC. It encodes CASSQDRGLANYGYTF.

V gene TRBV2 combines with J gene TRBJ2-7; TRBD2 matches at 12 bases. Germline CDR1 reads SNHLY; CDR2 reads FYNNEI. J gave up 2 bases and V 10 bases, and 3 bases lay outside the gene matches. This CDR3 region has 13 residues. This CDR3 reads CAIGTSGPYEQYF. As DNA, the CDR3 is TGTGCCATCGGGACTAGCGGGCCCTACGAGCAGTACTTC. Based on the CDR3 plus reference TRBV2 and TRBJ2-7, the full variable domain is EPEVTQTPSHQVTQMGQEVILRCVPISNHLYFYWYRQILGQKVEFLVSFYNNEISEKSEIFDDQFSVERPDGSNFTLKIRSTKLEDSAMYFCAIGTSGPYEQYFGPGTRLTVT.

The CDR3 coding sequence is TGTGCCAGCAGCTTGGGACTCCGCCAAGAGACCCAGTACTTC. This translates into CASSLGLRQETQYF. This chain links TRBV5-8 with TRBJ2-5, with D uncertain. The germline CDR1 and CDR2 sequences are SGHTS and YDEGEE. This CDR3 comprises 14 residues. Trimming left V 0 bases short and J 1 base short, with 7 bases between.

This chain joins TRBV7-2 and TRBJ1-2; D call uncertain. The CDR3 runs to 14 residues. V lost 1 base, J lost 2 bases, and 8 bases lay in between. The germline V gene encodes CDR1 SGHTA and CDR2 FQGNSA. CDR3 region: CASSLGPVNYGYTF. For the CDR3, the DNA is TGTGCCAGCAGCTTAGGGCCAGTGAACTATGGCTACACCTTC.

The V call is TRBV7-2, the J call TRBJ2-7; D is unclear. Per the germline V gene, CDR1 is SGHTA and CDR2 is FQGNSA. There are 14 residues in the CDR3. V was shortened by 1 base and J by 0 bases, with 7 bases between the two germline ends. The CDR3 nucleotides read TGTGCCAGCAGCTTAGATACGAGCTCCTACGAGCAGTACTTC. It yields the protein CASSLDTSSYEQYF.

The chain combines TRBV7-9 with TRBJ2-7; TRBD1 aligns across 10 bases. Germline V CDR1 and CDR2: SEHNR, FQNEAQ (reference sequence). The CDR3 sequence is 15 residues long. Losses at the gene ends were 5 bases for V and 4 bases for J; bases not matched to a gene: 8. The DNA of the CDR3 is TGTGCCAGCAGCCACCCCCGGGACAGGGGTTACGAGCAGTACTTC. The encoded protein is CASSHPRDRGYEQYF.

The chain joins TRBV5-1 to TRBJ2-7, with 7 bases aligning to TRBD1. Unmatched junction bases numbered 9, after V lost 0 bases and J lost 0 bases. The CDR3 sequence is 17 residues long. From germline, CDR1 is SGHRS and CDR2 YFSETQ. CDR3 sequence reads: CASSLVSRGTYSYEQYF. The DNA for the CDR3 is TGCGCCAGCAGCTTGGTGTCCAGGGGGACCTACTCCTACGAGCAGTACTTC.

The J gene is TRBJ1-2, the V gene TRBV29-1; TRBD1 agrees at 10 bases. The junction had 8 bases not matched to a gene; V was cut back by 8 bases and J by 8 bases. The CDR3 consists of 12 residues. Per germline, CDR1 SQVTM and CDR2 ANQGSEA. The CDR3 region is CSSPDRGKGYTF. The CDR3 bases are TGCAGCTCACCGGACAGGGGGAAAGGCTACACCTTC.

This chain links TRBV24-1 with TRBJ2-3, with D unresolved. Germline V lookup: CDR1 KGHDR, CDR2 SFDVKD. CDR3 size: 13 residues. V lost 9 bases and J lost 1, with 10 bases in between. CDR3 sequence (DNA): TGTGCCACCGGAGCCGAGGGCACAGATACGCAGTATTTT. It codes for CATGAEGTDTQYF.

The rearrangement links TRBV9 to TRBJ1-1; tentatively, D is TRBD1 (6 bases). CDR3 length: 18 amino acids. Germline-derived CDR1 and CDR2 are SGDLS and YYNGEE. Deletions cut 4 bases from V and 0 bases from J, with 22 bases between. The CDR3 here is CASSPRGSGTTMNTEAFF. CDR3 nucleotides: TGTGCCAGCAGCCCCCGTGGTTCGGGGACAACAATGAACACTGAAGCTTTCTTT.

This clone occurred once. The chain uses TRBV28 and TRBJ2-2, with 11 bases identical to TRBD1. Trimming removed 6 bases from V and 4 bases from J; junction bases left unmatched: 22. The germline V gene encodes CDR1 MDHEN and CDR2 SYDVKM. The CDR3 length is 21 residues. CDR3 sequence reads: CASRDAGTGGSLGGSTGELFF. CDR3 nucleotide sequence: TGTGCCAGCAGAGACGCCGGGACAGGGGGTTCGCTAGGAGGTAGCACCGGGGAGCTGTTTTTT.

This chain uses TRBV15 with TRBJ2-7; 7 bases map to TRBD1. The CDR3 has 14 residues. The ends lost 5 bases at V and 2 bases at J; junction bases unmatched: 6. The germline gives CDR1 LNHNV, CDR2 YYDKDF (reference sequence). The chain's CDR3 is CATSGDRAAYEQYF. In DNA form, the CDR3 reads TGTGCCACCAGCGGTGACAGGGCGGCCTACGAGCAGTACTTC.

This clone was seen just once. The rearrangement uses TRBV13 and TRBJ2-1; 7 positions agree with TRBD2. The J segment lost 0 bases and the V segment lost 5 bases, leaving 7 bases of the junction unmatched. The CDR3 runs 16 residues. Germline-derived CDR1 and CDR2 are PRHDT and FYEKMQ (reference sequence). The DNA of the CDR3 is TGTGCCAGCAGCCACCCTAGCGGACCCTCCTACAATGAGCAGTTCTTC. Translation: CASSHPSGPSYNEQFF.

The chain couples TRBV29-1 to TRBJ1-1; D call uncertain. The germline V gene encodes CDR1 SQVTM and CDR2 ANQGSEA. This CDR3 is built from 13 residues. V was cut by 6 bases and J by 7 bases, with 18 bases left in between. CDR3 bases: TGCAGCGTCCGAAACAGTGGTCTGGGTGAAGCTTTCTTT. Translating it yields CSVRNSGLGEAFF.

The chain links TRBV28 to TRBJ2-2, with 7 bases lining up with TRBD1. Trimming cost V 7 bases and J 3 bases; bases outside gene matches: 11. Germline V gives CDR1 MDHEN, CDR2 SYDVKM. The CDR3 is made up of 16 amino acids. CDR3 DNA: TGTGCCAGCACGCGTTCAGACAGGGTTCACACCGGGGAGCTGTTTTTT. It is translated as CASTRSDRVHTGELFF.

The rearrangement joins TRBV27 to TRBJ1-5, with D perhaps matching TRBD1 (6 bases). V dropped 2 bases and J dropped 4 bases, with 15 bases sitting between them. CDR1 is MNHEY, CDR2 SMNVEV, per germline (reference sequence). The CDR3 has 16 amino acids. DNA of the CDR3: TGTGCCAGCAGTTTAACCCGCACAGGGTTGAATCAGCCCCAGCATTTT. It codes for CASSLTRTGLNQPQHF.

The chain is built from TRBV28 and TRBJ2-3, with a possible D match to TRBD1 (6 bases). CDR1 MDHEN and CDR2 SYDVKM come from the germline V gene. CDR3 length: 13 amino acids. V lost 6 bases to trimming and J lost 1 base, with 8 bases between them. CDR3 coding DNA: TGTGCCAGCAGGTCAGGGGGCACAGATACGCAGTATTTT. It translates to CASRSGGTDTQYF.

This chain connects TRBV3-1 (or the pseudogene TRBV3-2) to TRBJ1-6, with a tentative D call TRBD1 (5 bases). The ends were cut back, 4 bases at V and 9 bases at J, with 13 bases in the middle. In germline, CDR1 is LGHDT, CDR2 YNNKEL (reference sequence). This CDR3 has 14 residues. The CDR3: CASSPSGWGSPLHF. CDR3 nucleotide sequence: TGTGCCAGCAGCCCGTCAGGGTGGGGTTCACCCCTCCACTTT.

This CDR3 is CASSAGGGSGNEQFF. The CDR3 DNA follows: TGTGCCAGCAGCGCCGGGGGCGGGAGTGGGAATGAGCAGTTCTTC. The chain carries TRBV9 and TRBJ2-1, with a possible D match to TRBD2 (7 bases). V was shortened by 3 bases and J by 7 bases, with 17 bases between the two germline ends. Germline assignment: CDR1 SGDLS and CDR2 YYNGEE. The CDR3 extends over 15 amino acids. The full variable domain, completed using reference TRBV9 and TRBJ2-1, is DSGVTQTPKHLITATGQRVTLRCSPRSGDLSVYWYQQSLDQGLQFLIQYYNGEERAKGNILERFSAQQFPDLHSELNLSSLELGDSALYFCASSAGGGSGNEQFFGPGTRLTVL.